A selection of T cell receptor beta chains follows, all from one sample in a study of blood T cells in healthy people across ages. Via MiXCR, TCRdb re-called the 5' RACE reads, giving one row per CDR3 protein. Among approximately 960,000 distinct CDR3 sequences listed, under 35% were seen once. These same records also appear under a second study, on T cells of mothers and their children.

Sequencing was done on a sample of blood. Receptors originate from a middle-aged woman in good health. Each CDR3 is given with its conserved first and last residue. The D gene is left open where the match is weak. The size entry is marked missing in some rows and otherwise reads once, few, many or a size class.

d_gene: -; v_gene: TRBV28; j_gene: TRBJ2-7; abundance: many; CDR3aa: CAISPQGYEQYF; CDR3nt: TGTGCCATCTCGCCACAGGGCTACGAGCAGTACTTC
d_gene: TRBD2; v_gene: TRBV2; j_gene: TRBJ2-7; abundance: many; CDR3aa: CASSGGTSYEQYF; CDR3nt: TGCGCCAGCTCCGGGGGGACCTCCTACGAGCAGTACTTC
d_gene: -; v_gene: TRBV20-1; j_gene: TRBJ2-3; abundance: many; CDR3aa: CSAGSTDTQYF; CDR3nt: TGCAGTGCTGGGAGCACAGATACGCAGTATTTT
d_gene: TRBD2; v_gene: TRBV5-5; j_gene: TRBJ2-1; abundance: -; CDR3aa: CASSYARLAGALYNEQFF; CDR3nt: TGTGCCAGCAGCTACGCCAGACTAGCGGGGGCCCTATACAATGAGCAGTTCTTC
d_gene: -; v_gene: TRBV7-6; j_gene: TRBJ2-7; abundance: -; CDR3aa: CASSSAGQQSEQYF; CDR3nt: TGTGCCAGCAGCTCAGCGGGACAGCAATCCGAGCAGTACTTC
d_gene: TRBD2; v_gene: TRBV20-1; j_gene: TRBJ2-7; abundance: -; CDR3aa: CSARTSGAIISYEQYF; CDR3nt: TGCAGTGCTAGAACTAGCGGGGCCATAATATCCTACGAGCAGTACTTC
d_gene: TRBD1; v_gene: TRBV28; j_gene: TRBJ2-2; abundance: -; CDR3aa: CASSAGQGIAGELFF; CDR3nt: TGTGCCAGTAGTGCGGGACAGGGGATAGCCGGGGAGCTGTTTTTT
d_gene: -; v_gene: TRBV6-4; j_gene: TRBJ2-1; abundance: few; CDR3aa: CASSVGRASSYNEQFF; CDR3nt: TGTGCCAGCAGTGTTGGAAGAGCGAGCTCCTACAATGAGCAGTTCTTC
d_gene: -; v_gene: TRBV28; j_gene: TRBJ2-6; abundance: -; CDR3aa: CASSLGSISGTNVLTF; CDR3nt: TGTGCCAGCAGTTTAGGGTCAATATCTGGGACCAACGTCCTGACTTTC
d_gene: TRBD1; v_gene: TRBV9; j_gene: TRBJ1-4; abundance: few; CDR3aa: CASSPLQGVGEKLFF; CDR3nt: TGTGCCAGCAGCCCTCTACAGGGGGTTGGTGAAAAACTGTTTTTT
d_gene: -; v_gene: TRBV5-1; j_gene: TRBJ2-5; abundance: few; CDR3aa: CASSLGVVGETQYF; CDR3nt: TGCGCCAGCAGCTTGGGGGTGGTGGGAGAGACCCAGTACTTC
d_gene: -; v_gene: TRBV10-3; j_gene: TRBJ1-2; abundance: many; CDR3aa: CATTLGGKDYGYTF; CDR3nt: TGTGCCACCACACTTGGGGGTAAGGACTATGGCTACACCTTC
d_gene: -; v_gene: TRBV5-5; j_gene: TRBJ2-2; abundance: -; CDR3aa: CASSFMPVTNTGELFF; CDR3nt: TGTGCCAGCAGCTTCATGCCGGTCACGAACACCGGGGAGCTGTTTTTT
d_gene: TRBD2; v_gene: TRBV7-2; j_gene: TRBJ2-7; abundance: -; CDR3aa: CASSATSGGAGEQYF; CDR3nt: TGTGCCAGCAGCGCGACTAGCGGGGGGGCGGGGGAGCAGTACTTC
d_gene: TRBD1; v_gene: TRBV4-3; j_gene: TRBJ1-5; abundance: few; CDR3aa: CASSRVGGGGDQPQHF; CDR3nt: TGCGCCAGCAGCCGAGTTGGAGGGGGCGGAGATCAGCCCCAGCATTTT
d_gene: -; v_gene: TRBV18; j_gene: TRBJ1-4; abundance: few; CDR3aa: CASSSTRTATNEKLFF; CDR3nt: TGTGCCAGCTCATCCACGCGGACAGCAACTAATGAAAAACTGTTTTTT
d_gene: TRBD1; v_gene: TRBV20-1; j_gene: TRBJ1-1; abundance: few; CDR3aa: CSVGQGAQATEAFF; CDR3nt: TGCAGTGTGGGACAGGGGGCGCAGGCAACTGAAGCTTTCTTT
d_gene: TRBD1; v_gene: TRBV7-9; j_gene: TRBJ1-2; abundance: once; CDR3aa: CAGSSWTGWDGYTF; CDR3nt: TGTGCCGGCAGCTCCTGGACAGGTTGGGATGGCTACACCTTC
d_gene: -; v_gene: TRBV19; j_gene: TRBJ1-2; abundance: -; CDR3aa: CASSDYGQEDTF; CDR3nt: TGTGCCAGTAGCGACTACGGGCAGGAAGACACCTTC
d_gene: -; v_gene: TRBV20-1; j_gene: TRBJ1-2; abundance: few; CDR3aa: CSARESGHLYGYTF; CDR3nt: TGCAGTGCTAGAGAATCGGGGCACCTCTATGGCTACACCTTC
d_gene: -; v_gene: TRBV20-1; j_gene: TRBJ2-7; abundance: -; CDR3aa: CSARQEPSSYERYF; CDR3nt: TGCAGTGCTAGACAGGAGCCTAGCTCCTACGAGCGGTACTTC
d_gene: -; v_gene: TRBV7-8; j_gene: TRBJ2-1; abundance: few; CDR3aa: CASSELGSNEQFF; CDR3nt: TGTGCCAGCAGCGAACTAGGGTCCAATGAGCAGTTCTTC
d_gene: TRBD1; v_gene: TRBV20-1; j_gene: TRBJ2-7; abundance: few; CDR3aa: CSASDRGRSYEQYF; CDR3nt: TGCAGTGCTAGCGACAGGGGCCGATCCTACGAGCAGTACTTC
d_gene: -; v_gene: TRBV20-1; j_gene: TRBJ1-5; abundance: -; CDR3aa: CSASPRAGKAQPQHF; CDR3nt: TGCAGTGCATCACCCCGGGCAGGGAAGGCTCAGCCCCAGCATTTT
d_gene: TRBD1; v_gene: TRBV15; j_gene: TRBJ1-4; abundance: few; CDR3aa: CATSARQGTNEKLFF; CDR3nt: TGTGCCACCAGCGCTCGACAGGGAACTAATGAAAAACTGTTTTTT
d_gene: -; v_gene: TRBV21-1; j_gene: TRBJ2-3; abundance: -; CDR3aa: CASSGWWVHTQYF; CDR3nt: TGTGCCAGCAGCGGGTGGTGGGTACATACGCAGTATTTT
d_gene: -; v_gene: TRBV20-1; j_gene: TRBJ2-5; abundance: many; CDR3aa: CSAKETQYF; CDR3nt: TGCAGTGCTAAGGAGACCCAGTACTTC
d_gene: -; v_gene: TRBV5-1; j_gene: TRBJ2-1; abundance: -; CDR3aa: CASSSSGTRSYNEQFF; CDR3nt: TGCGCCAGCAGCTCATCCGGGACACGCTCCTACAATGAGCAGTTCTTC
d_gene: -; v_gene: TRBV12-3/TRBV12-4; j_gene: TRBJ2-6; abundance: few; CDR3aa: CASLQLGRPSGANVPTF; CDR3nt: TGTGCCAGTCTCCAACTGGGACGGCCCTCTGGGGCCAACGTCCCGACTTTC
d_gene: TRBD2; v_gene: TRBV7-2; j_gene: TRBJ2-5; abundance: few; CDR3aa: CASSAQTSGTRSSQYF; CDR3nt: TGTGCCAGCAGCGCACAGACTAGCGGGACCCGATCGTCCCAGTACTTC
d_gene: -; v_gene: TRBV7-2; j_gene: TRBJ2-5; abundance: few; CDR3aa: CASSLGGQGETQYF; CDR3nt: TGTGCCAGCAGCTTAGGGGGCCAGGGAGAGACCCAGTACTTC
d_gene: -; v_gene: TRBV28; j_gene: TRBJ2-7; abundance: many; CDR3aa: CASSLRDVYEQYF; CDR3nt: TGTGCCAGCAGTCTCCGGGACGTCTACGAGCAGTACTTC
d_gene: -; v_gene: TRBV12-3/TRBV12-4; j_gene: TRBJ1-1; abundance: few; CDR3aa: CASSLLGGTSEAFF; CDR3nt: TGTGCCAGCAGTTTACTGGGGGGGACATCTGAAGCTTTCTTT
d_gene: -; v_gene: TRBV28; j_gene: TRBJ1-2; abundance: -; CDR3aa: CACSLESAGIGYGYTF; CDR3nt: TGTGCCTGCAGTTTGGAATCGGCGGGGATTGGCTATGGCTACACCTTC
d_gene: TRBD1; v_gene: TRBV29-1; j_gene: TRBJ2-7; abundance: many; CDR3aa: CSVGGGQGAQGEQYF; CDR3nt: TGCAGCGTTGGCGGGGGACAGGGGGCGCAGGGCGAGCAGTACTTC
d_gene: -; v_gene: TRBV5-1; j_gene: TRBJ1-2; abundance: many; CDR3aa: CASSLEEAVAASGYTF; CDR3nt: TGCGCCAGCAGCTTGGAGGAGGCCGTAGCCGCTTCTGGCTACACCTTC
d_gene: TRBD1; v_gene: TRBV20-1; j_gene: TRBJ2-4; abundance: many; CDR3aa: CSASLQGAKNIQYF; CDR3nt: TGCAGTGCTAGCTTACAGGGGGCCAAAAACATTCAGTACTTC